This T cell receptor beta chain was captured in a study of blood T cells in healthy people across ages. The study, taken as a whole, reports: The recorded TCR beta diversity per million T cells decreased in a roughly linear manner with age. In long-lived donors, naive CD4+ cell counts and diversity exceeded those of aged donors.

V lost 8 bases to trimming and J lost 5 bases; unmatched junction nucleotides: 2. The CDR3 spans 11 residues. Details on this clonotype: Antigen specificity is unknown.

Next came a second PCR, run for roughly 6 to 11 cycles, which used a sample-barcoded 5' primer along with a J-beta primer mix. TCRdb used MiXCR to reprocess the 5' RACE reads, holding one entry per CDR3 protein. The table records about 680,000 distinct CDR3 sequences, about 52% of them present only once. This chain links TRBV12-3 or TRBV12-4 with TRBJ1-1; 7 bases fit TRBD1. Material for sequencing was blood. The TCR originated in a woman aged 55 to 70 in good health. The CDR3 spells CASHRGTEAFF. CDR3 DNA sequence: TGTGCCAGCCACAGGGGAACTGAAGCTTTCTTT.